The rows below give T cell receptor beta chains drawn from one sample of a study of blood T cell repertoires in COVID-19. Repertoires were generated with immunoSEQ multiplex PCR, while TCRdb's copy carries only in-frame clones and drops some. This table holds 110,000 to 150,000 clones, 86% found once. Sequencing was performed on PBMCs or T cells enriched from blood (not recorded which). The origin of the receptors is a man aged 50 or older who had recovered from COVID-19. Each CDR3 is given with its conserved first and last residue. D genes are given only for firm matches. Clone size is shown for a subset of rows, as once, few, many or a class of expanded clone.

j_call | v_call | clone_size | d_call | cdr3_aa | cdr3_nt
TRBJ1-5 | TRBV5-8 | - | TRBD1 | CASSKGQGHFNQPQHF | TGTGCCAGCAGCAAGGGACAGGGACATTTCAATCAGCCCCAGCATTTT
TRBJ1-2 | TRBV5-1 | - | - | CASSPGTYHGYTF | TGCGCCAGCAGCCCTGGGACATATCATGGCTACACCTTC
TRBJ1-4 | TRBV5-8 | few | - | CASSRGQTVGGINEKLFF | TGTGCCAGCAGCCGTGGTCAAACCGTGGGGGGAATTAATGAAAAACTGTTTTTT
TRBJ2-5 | TRBV11-1 | - | - | CASSVSANREETQYF | TGTGCCAGCAGCGTCAGTGCTAACAGGGAGGAGACCCAGTACTTC
TRBJ1-5 | TRBV11-2 | - | - | CASSLGGPQHF | TGTGCCAGCAGCCTCGGGGGGCCCCAGCATTTT
TRBJ1-3 | TRBV3-1/TRBV3-2 | once | TRBD1 | CASSQGQLGNTIYF | TGTGCCAGCAGCCAGGGACAGCTTGGAAACACCATATATTTT
TRBJ1-1 | TRBV18 | - | - | CASSPSQGNTEAFF | TGTGCCAGCTCACCTTCGCAGGGGAACACTGAAGCTTTCTTT
TRBJ1-5 | TRBV28 | - | - | CASAPAAGRRNQPQHF | TGTGCCAGTGCCCCCGCCGCAGGCAGGAGGAATCAGCCCCAGCATTTT
TRBJ1-2 | TRBV5-4 | once | - | CASSLRGNYGYTF | TGTGCCAGCAGCTTGAGGGGCAACTATGGCTACACCTTC
TRBJ2-5 | TRBV5-1 | - | TRBD2 | CASSLGSSGQETQYF | TGCGCCAGCAGCTTGGGGTCTAGCGGGCAAGAGACCCAGTACTTC
TRBJ2-5 | TRBV3-1/TRBV3-2 | - | - | CASSRTGETQYF | TGTGCCAGCAGCCGAACAGGGGAGACCCAGTACTTC
TRBJ2-5 | TRBV3-1/TRBV3-2 | - | TRBD2 | CASSRGLARETQYF | TGTGCCAGCAGTCGGGGACTAGCCCGGGAGACCCAGTACTTC
TRBJ1-6 | TRBV2 | - | - | CASMQGNSPLHF | TGTGCCAGCATGCAGGGTAATTCACCCCTCCACTTT
TRBJ2-3 | TRBV28 | - | - | CASSTRETDTQYF | TGTGCCAGCAGTACCCGGGAGACAGATACGCAGTATTTT
TRBJ2-2 | TRBV6-2/TRBV6-3 | - | TRBD1 | CASSIDRGSTGELFF | TGTGCCAGCAGTATCGACAGGGGGAGTACCGGGGAGCTGTTTTTT
TRBJ1-3 | TRBV5-8 | - | TRBD1 | CASSTRTGGSGNTIYF | TGTGCCAGCAGCACACGGACAGGGGGTTCTGGAAACACCATATATTTT
TRBJ2-7 | TRBV28 | once | - | CASSFREQYF | TGTGCCAGCAGTTTTCGGGAGCAGTACTTC
TRBJ1-2 | TRBV2 | - | - | CASSFADSLGGYTF | TGTGCCAGCAGTTTCGCAGACAGTTTGGGTGGCTACACCTTC
TRBJ2-1 | TRBV6-4 | - | - | CASSEQEGNEQFF | TGTGCCAGCAGTGAACAGGAAGGCAATGAGCAGTTCTTC
TRBJ2-3 | TRBV12-3/TRBV12-4 | - | TRBD2 | CASSLSMRTSRYF | TGTGCCAGCAGTTTAAGCATGCGGACTAGTAGGTATTTT
TRBJ1-1 | TRBV6-4 | - | - | CASSKGQNTEAFF | TGTGCCAGCAGCAAGGGACAGAACACTGAAGCTTTCTTT
TRBJ1-1 | TRBV7-2 | - | TRBD1 | CASSSRDREKGLNTEAFF | TGTGCCAGCAGCTCACGGGACAGGGAAAAGGGACTTAACACTGAAGCTTTCTTT
TRBJ1-6 | TRBV5-6 | - | - | CASSLVRGNLPLHF | TGTGCCAGCAGCTTGGTACGCGGGAATTTACCCCTCCACTTT
TRBJ2-7 | TRBV12-5 | - | - | CASGYSGGEQYF | TGTGCTAGTGGTTACTCAGGAGGCGAGCAGTACTTC
TRBJ1-5 | TRBV2 | - | TRBD1 | CASGRGQTNQPQHF | TGTGCCAGCGGCAGGGGGCAAACTAATCAGCCCCAGCATTTT
TRBJ1-1 | TRBV19 | - | TRBD1 | CASSGDPRQGFRAEAFF | TGTGCCAGTAGTGGGGACCCTCGACAGGGGTTTAGAGCTGAAGCTTTCTTT
TRBJ2-3 | TRBV7-2 | - | TRBD2 | CASSPVTSGGPGNTQYF | TGTGCCAGCAGCCCAGTGACTAGCGGGGGGCCAGGGAATACGCAGTATTTT
TRBJ1-1 | TRBV7-2 | - | - | CASSLGARTEAFF | TGTGCCAGCAGCTTAGGGGCCCGGACAGAAGCTTTCTTT
TRBJ2-2 | TRBV11-1 | once | - | CASSLARRSTGELFF | TGTGCCAGCAGCTTAGCGCGCCGGTCCACCGGGGAGCTGTTTTTT
TRBJ2-2 | TRBV6-2/TRBV6-3 | - | - | CASSRGDDTGELFF | TGTGCCAGCAGTCGCGGGGACGACACCGGGGAGCTGTTTTTT
TRBJ2-5 | TRBV2 | - | TRBD2 | CASSDPSGKVEETQYF | TGTGCCAGCAGTGACCCTAGCGGGAAGGTGGAGGAGACCCAGTACTTC
TRBJ2-1 | TRBV18 | - | - | CASSPFTKDNEQFF | TGTGCCAGCTCACCATTTACAAAAGACAATGAGCAGTTCTTC
TRBJ2-1 | TRBV7-9 | - | TRBD1 | CASSLGGRQGAGNEQFF | TGTGCCAGCAGCTTAGGGGGCCGACAGGGGGCCGGCAATGAGCAGTTCTTC
TRBJ2-1 | TRBV24-1 | - | TRBD2 | CATSDPTSGGYNEQFF | TGTGCCACCAGTGACCCGACTAGCGGGGGTTACAATGAGCAGTTCTTC
TRBJ2-7 | TRBV4-3 | - | TRBD2 | CASSLRPGLAEYEQYF | TGCGCCAGCAGCCTACGTCCGGGACTAGCGGAGTACGAGCAGTACTTC
TRBJ2-7 | TRBV28 | - | - | CASKETGFSSYEQYF | TGTGCCAGCAAGGAGACGGGGTTTAGCTCCTACGAGCAGTACTTC
TRBJ1-4 | TRBV5-1 | - | - | CASSLTATNEKLFF | TGCGCCAGCAGCTTGACAGCAACTAATGAAAAACTGTTTTTT
TRBJ2-1 | TRBV7-6 | few | - | CASSLRVNEQFF | TGTGCCAGCAGCTTACGCGTGAATGAGCAGTTCTTC
TRBJ1-1 | TRBV5-4 | - | - | CASRLVGGNTEAFF | TGTGCCAGCAGGTTGGTGGGGGGGAACACTGAAGCTTTCTTT
TRBJ2-5 | TRBV28 | - | TRBD1 | CASRGGGQGRETQYF | TGTGCCAGCAGGGGTGGGGGACAGGGGAGGGAGACCCAGTACTTC
TRBJ2-7 | TRBV11-2 | - | - | CASSLDRGTSSYEQYF | TGTGCCAGCAGCTTAGATAGGGGAACGAGCTCCTACGAGCAGTACTTC
TRBJ2-4 | TRBV7-3 | - | - | CASSLSRENIQYF | TGTGCCAGCAGCCTCAGCAGGGAAAACATTCAGTACTTC
TRBJ2-5 | TRBV7-3 | - | - | CASSLSRGETQYF | TGTGCCAGCAGCTTATCACGGGGGGAGACCCAGTACTTC
TRBJ2-1 | TRBV9 | - | TRBD1 | CASSPQGVGDEQFF | TGTGCCAGCAGCCCCCAGGGGGTGGGAGATGAGCAGTTCTTC
TRBJ1-5 | TRBV9 | - | TRBD1 | CASSKTGGNQPQHF | TGTGCCAGCAGCAAGACAGGGGGCAATCAGCCCCAGCATTTT
TRBJ1-5 | TRBV2 | few | - | CASEGQAVGQPQHF | TGTGCCAGCGAGGGCCAGGCGGTAGGTCAGCCCCAGCATTTT
TRBJ2-3 | TRBV7-9 | - | TRBD2 | CASSLVRPASGPTDTQYF | TGTGCCAGCAGCTTAGTTAGGCCGGCTAGCGGGCCCACAGATACGCAGTATTTT
TRBJ2-1 | TRBV4-2 | - | TRBD1 | CASSQGDRAEQFF | TGTGCCAGCAGCCAAGGGGACAGGGCTGAGCAGTTCTTC
TRBJ2-3 | TRBV5-5 | - | TRBD2 | CASSLTSGSQYF | TGTGCCAGCAGCTTGACTAGCGGTTCGCAGTATTTT
TRBJ2-4 | TRBV4-3 | - | - | CASSQDSREKTKNIQYF | TGCGCCAGCAGCCAAGATTCGAGAGAAAAAACCAAAAACATTCAGTACTTC
TRBJ1-3 | TRBV24-1 | few | - | CATSDGQYFPGNTIYF | TGTGCCACCAGTGATGGACAGTACTTCCCCGGAAACACCATATATTTT
TRBJ2-5 | TRBV6-2/TRBV6-3 | - | - | CASSYDAGGDETQYF | TGTGCCAGCAGTTACGACGCGGGCGGCGATGAGACCCAGTACTTC
TRBJ2-1 | TRBV10-3 | - | TRBD2 | CAISESTSGGSSYNEQFF | TGTGCCATCAGTGAGTCGACTAGCGGGGGGAGCTCCTACAATGAGCAGTTCTTC
TRBJ2-5 | TRBV19 | - | - | CASSRLNGRETQYF | TGTGCCAGTAGTAGACTGAATGGTAGGGAGACCCAGTACTTC